These 30 T cell receptor beta chains were all obtained from the same sample, sequenced in a study of T cell responses to AZD1222 COVID-19 vaccine. Clones were sequenced by immunoSEQ multiplex PCR, and TCRdb holds only the in-frame ones, with some missing. The sample lists 90,000 to 150,000 clones, 87% occurring once. The specimen was peripheral blood, collected on day 0 of AZD1222 vaccination. These receptors all come from an adult in good health.

The chain couples TRBV7-9 to TRBJ2-3, with D perhaps matching TRBD2 (6 bases). The germline V and J ends were trimmed by 4 bases and 0 bases, with 17 bases remaining between them. The germline gives CDR1 SEHNR, CDR2 FQNEAQ (reference sequence). The CDR3 is made up of 17 amino acids. The CDR3 loop is CASSSLPPGTSTDTQYF. DNA for the CDR3: TGTGCCAGCAGCTCCCTCCCGCCGGGGACTAGCACAGATACGCAGTATTTT. Based on the CDR3 plus reference TRBV7-9 and TRBJ2-3, the full variable domain is DTGVSQNPRHKITKRGQNVTFRCDPISEHNRLYWYRQTLGQGPEFLTYFQNEAQLEKSRLLSDRFSAERPKGSFSTLEIQRTEQGDSAMYLCASSSLPPGTSTDTQYFGPGTRLTVL.

The chain is built from TRBV5-8 and TRBJ1-5; 7 nucleotides match TRBD1. The CDR3 length is 16 residues. Trimming cost V 4 bases and J 2 bases; bases outside gene matches: 9. CDR1 is SGHTS and CDR2 is YDEGEE in the germline V gene. The CDR3 coding sequence is TGTGCCAGCAGCGTCAGGACAGGACCGCGCAATCAGCCCCAGCATTTT. Its protein is CASSVRTGPRNQPQHF.

J is TRBJ1-6 and V is TRBV7-8; D is perhaps TRBD1 (5 bases). Germline CDR1 and CDR2: SGHVS and FQNEAQ. CDR3 length: 14 amino acids. V shed 4 bases and J shed 10 bases, with 14 bases lying between them. The CDR3 DNA reads TGTGCCAGCAGCTCCGGACAAGGTGGCTCACCCCTCCACTTT. Its protein product is CASSSGQGGSPLHF. Drawing the rest from reference TRBV7-8 and TRBJ1-6, the complete variable domain is GAGVSQSPRYKVAKRGQDVALRCDPISGHVSLFWYQQALGQGPEFLTYFQNEAQLDKSGLPSDRFFAERPEGSVSTLKIQRTQQEDSAVYLCASSSGQGGSPLHFGNGTRLTVT.

The chain couples TRBV27 to TRBJ2-1; D unresolved. CDR1 and CDR2 (germline): MNHEY, SMNVEV (reference sequence). The CDR3 length is 13 residues. V shed 2 bases and J shed 3 bases, with 5 bases lying between them. The CDR3 DNA sequence: TGTGCCAGCAGTTTAACAAACTACAATGAGCAGTTCTTC. Translated: CASSLTNYNEQFF.

The V and J genes are TRBV18 and TRBJ1-1; no firm D call. V lost 3 bases to trimming and J lost 8 bases, with 7 bases between them. This CDR3 region has 11 residues. Germline CDR1 KGHSH, CDR2 LQKENI. CDR3: CASSPATEAFF. The CDR3 coding sequence is TGTGCCAGCTCACCCGCAACCGAAGCTTTCTTT.

The chain joins TRBV24-1 to TRBJ1-6; D unresolved. The CDR3 consists of 11 residues. V lost 6 bases, J lost 8 bases, and 4 bases lay in between. The germline CDR1 and CDR2 sequences are KGHDR and SFDVKD. The CDR3, as DNA: TGTGCCACCAGTTGGGATTCACCCCTCCACTTT. It codes for CATSWDSPLHF.

Here the CDR3 reads CASSRDFGTDTQYF. The CDR3 DNA is TGTGCCAGCAGCCGGGACTTCGGCACAGATACGCAGTATTTT. The V gene is TRBV6-5, the J gene TRBJ2-3; maybe TRBD2 (6 bases). V lost 6 bases, J lost 1 base, and 11 bases lay in between. The CDR3 sequence is 14 residues long. Germline V gene lookup returns CDR1 MNHEY and CDR2 SVGAGI.

This chain uses TRBV28 with TRBJ2-1; TRBD2 is a possible D gene (5 bases). V shed 5 bases and J shed 0 bases, with 17 bases lying between them. CDR3 length equals 17 residues. Per the germline V gene, CDR1 is MDHEN and CDR2 is SYDVKM. In nucleotides, the CDR3 is TGTGCCAGCAGTACCCTTGGGAGCGGTAGCTCCTACAATGAGCAGTTCTTC. It specifies CASSTLGSGSSYNEQFF.

V and J are TRBV6-2 or TRBV6-3 and TRBJ1-5, with D tentatively TRBD1 (5 bases). The CDR3 length is 13 residues. The V and J ends lost 4 bases and 5 bases respectively, with 9 bases between them. Germline values: CDR1 MNHEY, CDR2 SVGEGT. CDR3 in amino acids: CASSWGGDQPQHF. The CDR3, as DNA: TGTGCCAGCAGTTGGGGGGGGGATCAGCCCCAGCATTTT.

The chain uses TRBV29-1 and TRBJ1-2, with 11 positions matching TRBD1. J gave up 12 bases and V 1 base, and 7 bases lay outside the gene matches. Germline values: CDR1 SQVTM, CDR2 ANQGSEA. CDR3 length equals 13 residues. CDR3 sequence (DNA): TGCAGCGTTGAAGGCCACTGGGACAGGGGGGACACCTTC. It yields the protein CSVEGHWDRGDTF.

This sequence joins TRBV5-1 and TRBJ2-1, with 10 bases matching TRBD2. CDR1 is SGHRS, CDR2 YFSETQ, per germline. The CDR3 extends over 15 amino acids. V was clipped by 5 bases and J by 1 base; unmatched bases: 3. The CDR3: CASSPAGGSYNEQFF. The CDR3 nucleotides read TGCGCCAGCAGTCCAGCGGGAGGGTCCTACAATGAGCAGTTCTTC.

This chain links TRBV2 with TRBJ2-3, with 8 positions matching TRBD2. V lost 4 bases and J lost 4; bases outside the gene matches: 4. This CDR3 has 14 residues. Germline assignment: CDR1 SNHLY and CDR2 FYNNEI. Written as DNA, the CDR3 is TGTGCCAGCAGTGGGCGGGAGGACCCAGATACGCAGTATTTT. Translation gives CASSGREDPDTQYF.

The V gene is TRBV2, the J gene TRBJ2-3; 9 bases fit TRBD2. CDR1 SNHLY and CDR2 FYNNEI come from the germline V gene. Trimming took 6 bases from V and 3 from J; bases not matched to a gene: 10. The CDR3 sequence is 16 residues long. CDR3 nucleotides: TGTGCCAGCAGGGCATTAGCGGGAGTCGGGACAGATACGCAGTATTTT. Its protein is CASRALAGVGTDTQYF. The variable domain in full, completed from reference TRBV2 and TRBJ2-3, reads EPEVTQTPSHQVTQMGQEVILRCVPISNHLYFYWYRQILGQKVEFLVSFYNNEISEKSEIFDDQFSVERPDGSNFTLKIRSTKLEDSAMYFCASRALAGVGTDTQYFGPGTRLTVL.

The genes are TRBV5-1 and TRBJ1-5; no firm D call. Germline V gene sequence: CDR1 SGHRS, CDR2 YFSETQ. V was trimmed by 0 bases and J by 4 bases, leaving 11 bases between them. This CDR3 has 15 amino acids. This CDR3 reads CASSLGSGPNQPQHF. In nucleotides, the CDR3 is TGCGCCAGCAGCTTGGGTTCAGGTCCTAATCAGCCCCAGCATTTT. The full variable domain, with the rest looked up from reference TRBV5-1 and TRBJ1-5, is KAGVTQTPRYLIKTRGQQVTLSCSPISGHRSVSWYQQTPGQGLQFLFEYFSETQRNKGNFPGRFSGRQFSNSRSEMNVSTLELGDSALYLCASSLGSGPNQPQHFGDGTRLSIL.

This chain joins TRBV4-1 and TRBJ2-1; weak D call: TRBD1 (5 bases). Trimming shortened V by 2 bases and J by 6 bases, and 14 bases separated the two germline ends. The CDR3 totals 15 residues. Per the germline V gene, CDR1 is MGHRA and CDR2 is YSYEKL. The DNA for the CDR3 is TGCGCCAGCAGCCAATTGGGGCTAAGTCCCAATGAGCAGTTCTTC. It yields the protein CASSQLGLSPNEQFF.

J is TRBJ2-1 and V is TRBV2; either TRBD1 or TRBD2 may fit D (5 bases each). The CDR3 spans 15 residues. Germline V gives CDR1 SNHLY, CDR2 FYNNEI. V lost 6 bases and J 5 bases, leaving 17 bases between the germline ends. In DNA, the CDR3 is TGTGCCAGCAGGGGAGAAGGGGTGGGGCACAATGAGCAGTTCTTC. Protein: CASRGEGVGHNEQFF.

The chain combines TRBV30 with TRBJ1-1; 8 bases line up with TRBD1. This CDR3 comprises 15 residues. Germline assignment: CDR1 GTSNPN and CDR2 SVGIG (reference sequence). Trimming cost V 3 bases and J 5 bases; bases outside gene matches: 11. CDR3 protein: CAWRRTGRMETEAFF. In DNA form, the CDR3 reads TGTGCCTGGAGACGGACAGGGAGGATGGAGACTGAAGCTTTCTTT.

This chain joins TRBV15 and TRBJ2-1; 11 positions match TRBD2. Germline V gene sequence: CDR1 LNHNV, CDR2 YYDKDF (reference sequence). This CDR3 spans 20 amino acids. J was trimmed by 6 bases and V by 1 base; bases with no gene match: 17. The DNA of the CDR3 is TGTGCCACCAGCAGAGCTTTAGGGTCCTTAGCGGGAGGGTCTTTCAATGAGCAGTTCTTC. Its translation: CATSRALGSLAGGSFNEQFF.

V gene TRBV5-4 combines with J gene TRBJ1-1; D is unresolved. Germline V lookup: CDR1 SGHNT, CDR2 YYREEE (reference sequence). The CDR3 loop spans 17 amino acids. The V end lost 0 bases, the J end lost 1 base, and 16 bases lay between the germline ends. CDR3 nucleotides: TGTGCCAGCAGCTTGGAATCCGGACGTTTACCGAACACTGAAGCTTTCTTT. Amino acid sequence: CASSLESGRLPNTEAFF.

The V call is TRBV20-1, the J call TRBJ2-1; 13 bases fit TRBD2. The trim removed 3 bases at V and 2 bases at J, leaving 7 bases unmatched. The V gene's germline CDR1 is DFQATT and CDR2 SNEGSKA (reference sequence). This CDR3 comprises 17 residues. The CDR3 nucleotides read TGCAGTGCTAGTCCACTAGCGGGAGGGCTACCCTACAATGAGCAGTTCTTC. It is translated as CSASPLAGGLPYNEQFF.

This clone was recorded once. This sequence joins TRBV3-1 (or the pseudogene TRBV3-2) and TRBJ2-7; 11 nucleotides align to TRBD2. The CDR3 totals 13 residues. V lost 6 bases and J lost 5; bases outside the gene matches: 3. Germline V CDR1 and CDR2: LGHDT, YNNKEL (reference sequence). As DNA, the CDR3 is TGTGCCAGCAGTCCTAGCGGGGGGAACGAGCAGTACTTC. Residues: CASSPSGGNEQYF.

CDR3 in amino acids: CASSSLGTDGSSGNTIYF. Written as DNA, the CDR3 is TGTGCCAGCAGTTCCCTCGGGACAGACGGCAGCTCTGGAAACACCATATATTTT. J is TRBJ1-3 and V is TRBV28, with TRBD1 matching 7 bases. Per the germline V gene, CDR1 is MDHEN and CDR2 is SYDVKM. V gave up 4 bases and J gave up 0 bases; unmatched junction bases: 12. CDR3 length equals 18 residues.

The genes are TRBV28 and TRBJ2-2; 9 nucleotides line up with TRBD1. Looked up from germline, CDR1 is MDHEN and CDR2 is SYDVKM. CDR3 length: 16 residues. The V and J ends lost 4 bases and 7 bases, in that order; junction bases with no gene match: 10. The CDR3 loop reads CASSSPPGQGNGELFF. CDR3 in DNA: TGTGCCAGCAGTTCCCCTCCGGGACAGGGAAACGGGGAGCTGTTTTTT.

V is TRBV7-3 and J is TRBJ2-3; TRBD2 aligns across 10 bases. The V segment lost 3 bases and the J segment 4 bases; nucleotides outside the gene matches: 4. The CDR3 loop spans 15 amino acids. Germline V gives CDR1 SGHTA, CDR2 FQGTGA. The CDR3: CASSLASGSADTQYF. Here the CDR3 DNA reads TGTGCCAGCAGCTTGGCTAGCGGGAGTGCAGATACGCAGTATTTT.

The chain has TRBV11-2 and TRBJ2-4; TRBD1 matches 9 bases. CDR1 is SGHAT, CDR2 FQNNGV, per germline. V shed 4 bases and J 14 bases; nucleotides not matched to a gene: 12. The CDR3 has 14 amino acids. CDR3 sequence: CASSSSRTQGAEYF. The CDR3 region has the DNA TGTGCCAGCAGCTCTAGTCGGACACAGGGGGCGGAGTACTTC.

The chain uses TRBV9 and TRBJ2-3; 7 nucleotides agree with TRBD2. CDR1 SGDLS and CDR2 YYNGEE come from the germline V gene. The V and J ends lost 3 bases and 7 bases, in that order; junction bases with no gene match: 8. CDR3 length: 14 residues. CDR3 sequence (DNA): TGTGCCAGCAGCGCCGATGGGACTACCAATACGCAGTATTTT. Its translation: CASSADGTTNTQYF.

In DNA, the CDR3 is TGTGCCAGCAGCCCTACTCCAATTGCAGGGAGCTCTGGAAACACCATATATTTT. Translated, it gives CASSPTPIAGSSGNTIYF. The chain carries TRBV7-8 and TRBJ1-3, with D tentatively TRBD1 (5 bases). V was trimmed by 5 bases and J by 0 bases, leaving 20 bases between them. The CDR3 totals 18 residues. Germline CDR1 SGHVS, CDR2 FQNEAQ.

The chain recombines TRBV25-1 with TRBJ2-1, with D unresolved. CDR3 length: 14 residues. Germline V lookup: CDR1 MGHDK, CDR2 SYGVNS. Trimming took off 1 base at V and 4 bases at J, with 8 bases between the two ends. The CDR3 DNA reads as TGTGCCAGCAGTGAATCGCAGCCTTACAATGAGCAGTTCTTC. Translating gives CASSESQPYNEQFF.

Note on this clone: Different DNA sequences within this sample yield the same CDR3. The rearrangement links TRBV6-5 to TRBJ1-2; TRBD1 might be the D (6 bases). Between the trimmed V and J ends, which lost 5 bases and 2 bases, there was a span of 6 bases. This CDR3 has 12 residues. Germline V gives CDR1 MNHEY, CDR2 SVGAGI. The DNA of the CDR3 is TGTGCCAGCAGTCAGGGGAACTATGGCTACACCTTC. Protein: CASSQGNYGYTF.

This chain joins TRBV11-2 and TRBJ2-5, with 9 positions matching TRBD1. From germline, CDR1 is SGHAT and CDR2 FQNNGV. The CDR3 runs to 14 residues. With 2 bases clipped from V and 4 bases from J, the junction kept 2 bases outside the gene matches. DNA for the CDR3: TGTGCCAGCAGCTTAACAGGGGGCCCAGAGACCCAGTACTTC. The encoded protein is CASSLTGGPETQYF.